This TCR beta chain was captured in a study of T-cell reconstitution after alpha-beta-depleted transplantation in children. Unique molecular identifiers tagged the TCRbeta library. TCRdb independently ran MiXCR on the PCR reads; one entry per CDR3 protein. Found here are over 200,000 distinct CDR3 sequences, under 9.5% of them singletons; the top ten hold about 6.2%. This clonotype has more than one count but fewer than ten. The CDR3 is 14 residues long. Germline assignment: CDR1 MNHEY and CDR2 SVGAGI. Trimming left V 3 bases short and J 2 bases short, with 11 bases between. Sequencing was performed on PBMCs from the stem cell graft donor, taken from the stem cell graft. V and J are TRBV6-5 and TRBJ2-7; TRBD1 is a possible D gene (6 bases). The TCR sequence derives from a human donor who donated a stem cell graft to a child with acute lymphoblastic leukemia. The CDR3 sequence is CASSYKGQTYEQYF. The CDR3 nucleotides read TGTGCCAGCAGTTATAAAGGACAGACCTACGAGCAGTACTTC.